The source of this T cell receptor (beta chain) is a study of CD8+ T cells in alopecia areata. Extraction and reverse transcription of RNA yielded cDNA as the sequencing template. Only in-frame clones appear in the TCRdb table, and some are missing; sequencing was by immunoSEQ multiplex PCR. This table has around 80,000 clones, about 51% appearing once. As part of sample collection, lesional scalp punch biopsies and peripheral blood were taken from alopecia areata patients. To note about this clone: Its antigen is not identified.

From germline, CDR1 is SEHNR and CDR2 FQNEAQ (reference sequence). V was cut by 5 bases and J by 0 bases, with 17 bases left in between. This CDR3 has 16 amino acids. General observations from the study: Sequencing of scalp tissue also captures the resident alphabeta T cells of normal skin. Normal scalp had lower clonality than lesional scalp, with alopecia totalis/universalis lesions showing this most strongly. Patients shared TCRs less clearly than mice did, possibly for HLA-related reasons.

Input material: NKG2D-high CD8+ T cells sorted from blood. V gene TRBV7-9 combines with J gene TRBJ2-7; perhaps TRBD2 as D (6 bases). The TCR comes from a human donor with alopecia areata. CDR3 nucleotides: TGTGCCAGCAGCGGGGAGGACGGTTCCAGCTCCTACGAGCAGTACTTC. As protein: CASSGEDGSSSYEQYF.